What follows describes a single T cell receptor (beta chain). At one boundary the junction diverges from the germline segment, which might be a read error. Combining a sample-barcoded 5' primer with a J-beta primer mix, a second PCR ran for roughly 7 to 12 cycles. TCRdb passed the 5' RACE reads through MiXCR, listing each CDR3 protein once. The sample has more than 750,000 distinct CDR3 sequences; about 27% are singletons. Germline loops: CDR1 SQVTM, CDR2 ANQGSEA. The CDR3 extends over 14 amino acids. The data derive from a study of blood T cells in healthy people across ages. This sample also belongs to another study, concerning T cells of mothers and their children. That report adds: Nine systemically healthy Caucasian donors: three mothers, six children. At a rate of around 1.6 ug per 15 ul, cDNA synthesis received all of the extracted RNA. In unrelated and related pairs, TCR recombination output is shaped in a similar way by thymic selection.

This receptor was identified in a woman aged 40 to 50 in good health. This sequence joins TRBV29-1 and TRBJ2-3; 7 nucleotides align to TRBD1. Sequencing input: blood. The CDR3 bases are TGCAGCGTTGAGCTCAGGGATGGGACAGATGCGCAGTATTTT. This encodes CSVELRDGTDAQYF.